The 14 T cell receptor beta chains in this list originate from one sample, sequenced in a study of blood T cell repertoires in COVID-19. Clones were sequenced by immunoSEQ multiplex PCR, and TCRdb holds only the in-frame ones, with some missing. The profile shows about 60,000 clones, approximately 91% of them singletons. Material for sequencing was peripheral blood. Receptors were obtained from a man between 60 and 75 years old with acute or convalescent COVID-19.

This chain uses TRBV7-2 with TRBJ2-7; tentatively, D is TRBD2 (6 bases). This CDR3 comprises 14 residues. Per the germline V gene, CDR1 is SGHTA and CDR2 is FQGNSA. V was clipped by 5 bases and J by 0 bases, with 11 bases between them. Written as DNA, the CDR3 is TGTGCCAGCAGCGCGGGACCAAACTCCTACGAGCAGTACTTC. Translation: CASSAGPNSYEQYF.

V gene TRBV7-9 combines with J gene TRBJ1-1; D ambiguous. From germline, CDR1 is SEHNR and CDR2 FQNEAQ (reference sequence). This CDR3 has 15 residues. The V and J ends lost 5 bases and 0 bases respectively, with 13 bases between them. DNA for the CDR3: TGTGCCAGCAGCCCCGAGACCGGGGTGAACACTGAAGCTTTCTTT. As protein: CASSPETGVNTEAFF. The full variable domain, in which reference TRBV7-9 and TRBJ1-1 provide the parts outside the CDR3, is DTGVSQNPRHKITKRGQNVTFRCDPISEHNRLYWYRQTLGQGPEFLTYFQNEAQLEKSRLLSDRFSAERPKGSFSTLEIQRTEQGDSAMYLCASSPETGVNTEAFFGQGTRLTVV.

This CDR3 is CASSPIDEGAFF. In DNA, the CDR3 is TGTGCCAGCTCACCAATCGACGAGGGAGCTTTCTTT. The chain couples TRBV18 to TRBJ1-1; no definite D call. The CDR3 totals 12 residues. CDR1 and CDR2 from the germline V gene are KGHSH and LQKENI. Trimming left V 2 bases short and J 10 bases short, with 11 bases between.

The chain has TRBV9 and TRBJ1-4; tentative D call: TRBD1 (5 bases). Germline V gene data show CDR1 as SGDLS and CDR2 as YYNGEE. V dropped 4 bases and J dropped 3 bases, with 13 bases sitting between them. The CDR3 covers 15 residues. The CDR3 DNA reads as TGTGCCAGCAGCCCGAGGGAGGGGTCTAATGAAAAACTGTTTTTT. It encodes CASSPREGSNEKLFF.

The chain uses TRBV4-3 and TRBJ2-7, with D uncertain. Germline values: CDR1 LGHNA, CDR2 YSLEER. The CDR3 contains 13 residues. The ends were cut back, 4 bases at V and 6 bases at J, with 13 bases in the middle. The CDR3 loop is CASSRLRVSEQYF. Here the CDR3 DNA reads TGCGCCAGCAGCCGTCTTCGGGTAAGCGAGCAGTACTTC.

This clone has more than one count but fewer than ten. The chain couples TRBV19 to TRBJ2-1, with TRBD1 identical over 11 bases. V lost 0 bases, J lost 4 bases, and 5 bases stayed unmatched. CDR3 length: 17 residues. Germline CDR1 and CDR2: LNHDA and SQIVND (reference sequence). The CDR3 here is CASSIDPGTGGYNEQFF. CDR3 coding DNA: TGTGCCAGTAGTATAGATCCCGGGACAGGGGGATACAATGAGCAGTTCTTC.

V gene TRBV6-2 or TRBV6-3 combines with J gene TRBJ2-1, with unresolved D. Looked up from germline, CDR1 is MNHEY and CDR2 is SVGEGT. Trimming cost V 5 bases and J 3 bases, with 8 bases left between them. The CDR3 loop spans 13 amino acids. CDR3 sequence: CASSADIYNEQFF. For the CDR3, the DNA is TGTGCCAGCAGTGCTGACATCTACAATGAGCAGTTCTTC.

V is TRBV27 and J is TRBJ2-7, with TRBD1 as a possible D gene (6 bases). Trimming removed 6 bases at V and 3 bases at J, with 15 bases between. The CDR3 totals 14 residues. Germline CDR1 is MNHEY and CDR2 is SMNVEV (reference sequence). The CDR3 here is CASRKGHGVYEQYF. The DNA of the CDR3 is TGTGCCAGCAGAAAGGGACATGGGGTCTACGAGCAGTACTTC.

This chain joins TRBV24-1 and TRBJ1-1; D gene uncertain. CDR3 size: 13 residues. Germline-derived CDR1 and CDR2 are KGHDR and SFDVKD. With 4 bases removed from V and 8 bases from J, the gap between germline ends came to 13 bases. The CDR3 protein is CATSEPRGTEAFF. The CDR3 region has the DNA TGTGCCACCAGTGAGCCCCGGGGAACAGAAGCTTTCTTT.

This clone was seen a single time. The gene calls are TRBV12-2 and TRBJ1-3; the table's D call, TRBD1, has no DNA check behind it. TRBV12-2 counts as a pseudogene. This CDR3 comprises 12 residues. The CDR3 coding sequence is TGTGCAAGTCGCTTAGCTGCGGACACGGACTATTTT. It codes for CASRLAADTDYF.

The chain is built from TRBV30 and TRBJ1-5, with D possibly TRBD1 on 6 matching bases. In germline, CDR1 is GTSNPN, CDR2 SVGIG (reference sequence). V gave up 0 bases and J gave up 4 bases, with 10 bases separating them. This CDR3 comprises 14 residues. The CDR3 sequence: CAWSVGQKNQPQHF. The DNA of the CDR3 is TGTGCCTGGAGTGTTGGACAGAAAAATCAGCCCCAGCATTTT. The entire variable domain, with the rest obtained from reference TRBV30 and TRBJ1-5, is as follows: SQTIHQWPATLVQPVGSPLSLECTVEGTSNPNLYWYRQAAGRGLQLLFYSVGIGQISSEVPQNLSASRPQDRQFILSSKKLLLSDSGFYLCAWSVGQKNQPQHFGDGTRLSIL.

The chain employs TRBV5-5 and TRBJ1-1, with D possibly TRBD1 on 5 matching bases. V lost 6 bases to trimming and J lost 1 base, with 19 bases between them. There are 16 residues in the CDR3. Germline V gene data show CDR1 as SGHKS and CDR2 as YYEKEE (reference sequence). CDR3 in amino acids: CASIPPVPGQNTEAFF. The CDR3 bases are TGTGCCAGCATCCCCCCGGTCCCAGGGCAGAACACTGAAGCTTTCTTT.

The gene calls are TRBV28 and TRBJ1-6; D is ambiguous. The CDR3 has 11 residues. Germline CDR1 MDHEN, CDR2 SYDVKM. Deletions cut 3 bases from V and 11 bases from J, with 5 bases between. The DNA of the CDR3 is TGTGCCAGCAGTTTTAAGCCACCCCTCCACTTT. Residues: CASSFKPPLHF.

This clone was seen just once. The chain recombines TRBV3-1 (or the pseudogene TRBV3-2) with TRBJ2-2, with 7 nucleotides matching TRBD1. Germline CDR1 is LGHDT and CDR2 is YNNKEL (reference sequence). CDR3 length: 15 residues. V was clipped by 4 bases and J by 7 bases; unmatched bases: 9. CDR3 loop: CASSPRQGVSGELFF. The CDR3 DNA follows: TGTGCCAGCAGCCCAAGACAGGGTGTTAGCGGGGAGCTGTTTTTT.